The 20 T cell receptor beta chains presented below share a single source sample, sequenced in a study of beta chain features in type 1 diabetes. What was sequenced were expressed TCRB transcripts, since all of the isolated RNA had been reverse transcribed. The protocol was immunoSEQ multiplex PCR, while the TCRdb copy is restricted to in-frame clones and leaves out a portion. The sample holds 430,000 or so clones, approximately 10% seen once. Sequencing was done on a sample of naive CD4+ T cells from blood. The receptors were sampled from a young woman in good health.

The chain is built from TRBV27 and TRBJ2-4; TRBD1 aligns across 10 bases. The CDR3 loop spans 18 amino acids. CDR1 MNHEY and CDR2 SMNVEV come from the germline V gene (reference sequence). The trim removed 4 bases at V and 0 bases at J, leaving 9 bases unmatched. CDR3 nucleotide sequence: TGTGCCAGCAGTTCCCGACCTGACAGGGGGCTAGCCAAAAACATTCAGTACTTC. Encoded protein: CASSSRPDRGLAKNIQYF.

This clone was observed a handful of times. The V call is TRBV25-1, the J call TRBJ2-1; D is unclear. V lost 5 bases to trimming and J lost 6 bases, with 11 bases between them. The CDR3 sequence is 13 residues long. Germline V lookup: CDR1 MGHDK, CDR2 SYGVNS. The CDR3 region is CASSRRLGNEQFF. DNA of the CDR3: TGTGCCAGCAGTCGGCGTTTAGGCAATGAGCAGTTCTTC.

This chain connects TRBV28 to TRBJ2-1; D ambiguous. The CDR3 spans 14 residues. V was clipped by 3 bases and J by 6 bases, with 12 bases between them. From germline, CDR1 is MDHEN and CDR2 SYDVKM. CDR3 nucleotides: TGTGCCAGCAGTTTGGGCCGTACCTTCAATGAGCAGTTCTTC. This codes for CASSLGRTFNEQFF.

This clone showed up just a few times. This sequence joins TRBV2 and TRBJ2-6; D possibly uses TRBD1 or TRBD2 (6 bases each). Trimming shortened V by 0 bases and J by 0 bases, and 15 bases separated the two germline ends. CDR3 size: 19 residues. From germline, CDR1 is SNHLY and CDR2 FYNNEI. The CDR3: CASSEARGTYPSGANVLTF. Written as DNA, the CDR3 is TGTGCCAGCAGTGAAGCTAGGGGGACTTACCCCTCTGGGGCCAACGTCCTGACTTTC.

The gene calls are TRBV29-1 and TRBJ1-1; D unclear. This CDR3 has 15 amino acids. The germline V gene encodes CDR1 SQVTM and CDR2 ANQGSEA. V shed 0 bases and J shed 3 bases, with 14 bases lying between them. CDR3 nucleotides: TGCAGCGTTGAAGATACCCCCCGGGCGCACACTGAAGCTTTCTTT. Amino acid sequence: CSVEDTPRAHTEAFF.

The chain combines TRBV5-8 with TRBJ2-4; no clear D gene. Germline-derived CDR1 and CDR2 are SGHTS and YDEGEE. Trimming removed 7 bases from V and 4 bases from J, with 15 bases in between. This CDR3 region has 14 residues. The CDR3 loop is CASGPKFLKNIQYF. Written as DNA, the CDR3 is TGTGCCAGCGGCCCGAAATTCCTTAAAAACATTCAGTACTTC.

The rearrangement joins TRBV9 to TRBJ2-5; tentative D call: TRBD2 (5 bases). Germline CDR1 and CDR2: SGDLS and YYNGEE. V was pared by 0 bases and J by 2 bases, with 5 bases between. This CDR3 is 13 amino acids long. The CDR3 nucleotides read TGTGCCAGCAGCGTAGGGACTCAAGAGACCCAGTACTTC. Translation: CASSVGTQETQYF.

The chain uses TRBV7-2 and TRBJ2-1; TRBD2 matches at 10 bases. The trim removed 1 base at V and 7 bases at J, leaving 13 bases unmatched. CDR1 is SGHTA, CDR2 FQGNSA, per germline. The CDR3 totals 18 residues. The CDR3 sequence is CASSLVASGSGAGNEQFF. The CDR3 DNA is TGTGCCAGCAGCTTAGTTGCTAGCGGGAGTGGGGCTGGGAATGAGCAGTTCTTC.

This sequence joins TRBV7-2 and TRBJ2-7; D call uncertain. With 1 base removed from V and 0 bases from J, the gap between germline ends came to 7 bases. The CDR3 totals 14 residues. Per germline, CDR1 SGHTA and CDR2 FQGNSA. CDR3 nucleotides: TGTGCCAGCAGCTTAGACAGCCTCTCCTACGAGCAGTACGTC. Protein sequence: CASSLDSLSYEQYV.

The chain carries TRBV7-2 and TRBJ2-1; the D is unclear. The CDR3 spans 12 residues. V was trimmed by 3 bases and J by 10 bases, leaving 10 bases between them. The V gene's germline CDR1 is SGHTA and CDR2 FQGNSA. CDR3 sequence: CASSLQLSEQFF. The CDR3 DNA follows: TGTGCCAGCAGCTTGCAGCTTTCCGAGCAGTTCTTC.

This chain joins TRBV20-1 and TRBJ1-6; perhaps TRBD1 as D (6 bases). CDR3 length: 11 residues. Looked up from germline, CDR1 is DFQATT and CDR2 is SNEGSKA (reference sequence). V lost 6 bases to trimming and J lost 14 bases, with 14 bases between them. CDR3 sequence: CSAKRGLTLHF. The CDR3 DNA follows: TGCAGTGCAAAAAGGGGGTTGACCCTCCACTTT.

Only a few counts were recorded for this clone. The chain employs TRBV5-1 and TRBJ2-6; D might be TRBD1 (6 bases). This CDR3 has 18 amino acids. Germline assignment: CDR1 SGHRS and CDR2 YFSETQ. The germline V and J ends were trimmed by 4 bases and 2 bases, with 19 bases remaining between them. CDR3 residues: CASSPSQPQGTGANVLTF. The CDR3 DNA reads as TGCGCCAGCAGCCCATCACAGCCACAGGGCACTGGGGCCAACGTCCTGACTTTC.

This sequence joins TRBV2 and TRBJ2-1; TRBD2 agrees at 15 bases. Trimming at V came to 7 bases and at J to 10 bases, leaving 8 bases not matched to a gene. CDR1 and CDR2 (germline): SNHLY, FYNNEI. The CDR3 runs to 15 residues. The CDR3 loop is CASTNQGLAGGEQFF. CDR3 sequence (DNA): TGTGCCAGCACAAACCAGGGACTAGCGGGGGGCGAGCAGTTCTTC.

This sequence joins TRBV28 and TRBJ2-7, with 8 bases matching TRBD2. The CDR3 has 17 residues. V was clipped by 4 bases and J by 3 bases; unmatched bases: 14. CDR1 and CDR2 (germline): MDHEN, SYDVKM. CDR3 DNA sequence: TGTGCCAGCAGTTCCGCCTCAAGCGGGGGACCTAACTACGAGCAGTACGTC. Translating it yields CASSSASSGGPNYEQYV.

A few counts support this clone. This rearrangement joins TRBV2 to TRBJ2-7; D may be TRBD1 (5 bases). CDR3 length: 10 amino acids. Germline CDR1 and CDR2: SNHLY and FYNNEI. V shed 9 bases and J shed 4 bases, with 7 bases lying between them. In DNA, the CDR3 is TGTGCCAGTCAGGGTTACGAGCAGTACGTC. It specifies CASQGYEQYV.

V usage is TRBV4-3 and J usage is TRBJ2-6; unclear D gene. The V gene lost 1 base and the J gene lost 0 bases, with 4 bases spanning the gap. CDR1 LGHNA and CDR2 YSLEER come from the germline V gene. The CDR3 totals 15 residues. This CDR3 reads CASSQVSSGANVLTF. CDR3 DNA sequence: TGCGCCAGCAGCCAAGTCAGCTCTGGGGCCAACGTCCTGACTTTC.

This clone has only a few counts. V gene TRBV7-2 combines with J gene TRBJ2-5; a weak D match, TRBD1 (5 bases). The germline V gene has CDR1 SGHTA and CDR2 FQGNSA. Trimming removed 0 bases at V and 2 bases at J, with 10 bases between. The CDR3 has 15 amino acids. In DNA form, the CDR3 reads TGTGCCAGCAGCTTAGCACAGGCTATTCAAGAGACCCAGTACTTC. Its protein is CASSLAQAIQETQYF.

This rearrangement joins TRBV28 to TRBJ2-3, with D unclear. Trimming removed 2 bases from V and 1 base from J, with 7 bases in between. CDR3 length: 14 amino acids. Per germline, CDR1 MDHEN and CDR2 SYDVKM. For the CDR3, the DNA is TGTGCCAGCAGTTTAAGGACCCGCACAGATACGCAGTATTTT. It is translated as CASSLRTRTDTQYF.

This clone turned up a few times. The chain couples TRBV9 to TRBJ2-2; 9 bases map to TRBD1. Per the germline V gene, CDR1 is SGDLS and CDR2 is YYNGEE. The V and J ends lost 4 bases and 3 bases, in that order; junction bases with no gene match: 4. The CDR3 has 15 residues. Here the CDR3 reads CASSPGTGYTGELFF. The CDR3 DNA reads TGTGCCAGCAGCCCCGGGACAGGGTACACCGGGGAGCTGTTTTTT.

This clone was counted between two and nine times. V usage is TRBV7-9 and J usage is TRBJ2-5, with TRBD2 matching 12 bases. V lost 4 bases to trimming and J lost 0 bases; unmatched junction nucleotides: 3. Germline CDR1 and CDR2: SEHNR and FQNEAQ (reference sequence). This CDR3 region has 16 residues. The CDR3 reads CASSSGTSGYQETQYF. In DNA form, the CDR3 reads TGTGCCAGCAGCTCAGGGACTAGCGGGTACCAAGAGACCCAGTACTTC.